This TCR beta chain was identified in a study of cytomegalovirus exposure and HLA in healthy donors (TCRdb year 2017). Study-wide context: A later analysis indicated that the 120 validation repertoires were generated on the platform also employed for the 720 or so repertoires of the first cohort. The study aimed to test whether cataloging public T cell receptors could reveal signatures of past pathogen exposure. Along with the roughly 610-subject first cohort, a separate validation cohort of approximately 110 different subjects was used. To predict cytomegalovirus infection status, the study brought together high-throughput TCR immunosequencing, statistical association of individual TCRs with disease status, and machine learning.

General conclusions and limits of the study: According to the authors, the approach could potentially be generalized to other disease states and immunological phenotypes. A later analysis found that TCRs clustered in the first cohort also tended to co-occur in the roughly 120 validation repertoires, with 94% of cluster scores above 0. A few of the identified cytomegalovirus-associated TCR beta chains were confirmed in vitro to be specific for cytomegalovirus antigens. A total of 164 TCR beta chains were listed by the study as associated with cytomegalovirus. Most TCR sequences were observed very rarely across donors, whereas some public TCRs were present in many individuals. A later analysis lacked HLA typing for the validation cohort, so it scored co-occurrence in that cohort across all 110 or so repertoires. In both the original and validation cohorts, the classifier was reported to diagnose cytomegalovirus status with high specificity and sensitivity.

On this clone: Its antigen target is currently unknown. No base qualities exist here, and no much larger clone lies one base off it. Different DNA sequences within this sample yield the same CDR3.

Separate from the roughly 700-subject first cohort, the validation cohort of 95 to 150 subjects was the group to which the donors belonged. V sheds 2 bases and J sheds 2 bases, leaving 8 bases between their ends. For CDR1 and CDR2, the germline V gene lists SGHDT and YYEEEE. The CDR3 runs 14 residues from the cysteine to the phenylalanine. Of the read, only the CDR3 DNA is kept; its 42 bases are in frame from base 1. The library was built by means of the immunoSEQ multiplex PCR assay. The study's processing was this. A statistical classification framework was developed to diagnose cytomegalovirus status using the catalog of TCR beta chain sequences. Not all clones reach the TCRdb copy of this immuneACCESS table, which keeps in-frame sequences only. Checked studies attribute under half of the gap to unresolved V genes and leave the rest unexplained. That table is the source of V, J and clone size, and D and trimming were worked out from the DNA. This sample gives under 200,000 clones in total; roughly 91% of them show up just once. The ten largest clonotypes hold 10% of the sample.

The chain joins TRBV5-6 to TRBJ1-3; tentative D gene TRBD1, with 5 bases matching. The specimen sequenced was PBMCs. This TCR derives from a woman between 18 and 30 years old in good health and CMV-seropositive. The CDR3 reads CASSLAGAGNTIYF. The bases are TGTGCCAGCAGCTTAGCGGGGGCTGGAAACACCATATATTTT.